This T cell receptor (beta chain) is drawn from a study of blood T cell repertoires in COVID-19. At the level of the study: Sample material is recorded as cDNA or gDNA derived from T cells, B-cell-depleted T cells, or PBMCs.

This study enrolled people aged about 18 to 95 from about 26 US geographic areas. Germline lookup yields CDR1 LNHNV and CDR2 YYDKDF (reference sequence). This CDR3 is 17 amino acids long. Between the trimmed V and J ends, which lost 0 bases and 3 bases, there was a span of 17 bases. In the study's own analysis: Reference gene primer amplification gave estimated nucleated cell counts. TCRdb keeps only in-frame clones here, not all; method: immunoSEQ multiplex PCR. V and J calls and clone size are those listed in that table; D and trimming were worked out from the DNA. This sample yields over 350,000 clones, of which roughly nine tenths are seen a single time; over 1.5% belongs to the top ten.

This sequence was found in a woman in her late teens or twenties with acute COVID-19. The specimen was PBMCs or T cells enriched from blood (not recorded which). The chain uses TRBV15 and TRBJ1-2; no clear D gene. The CDR3 nucleotides are TGTGCCACCAGCAGAGATGTCCCCTCGGGGTTGGACTATGGCTACACCTTC. Amino acids: CATSRDVPSGLDYGYTF.